The 21 T cell receptor beta chains reported below all come from one sample, sequenced in a study of shared clonotypes between healthy human individuals. Using immunoSEQ multiplex PCR, the repertoire was profiled, and TCRdb retains in-frame clones only, with some absent. This sample has fewer than 850,000 clones; roughly 78% occur once, and the top ten carry 1.8%. The sample consisted of memory CD4+ T cells sorted from blood. Subset denoted: CD45RA-negative fraction. These TCRs come from a woman younger than 45 in good health.

The gene calls are TRBV6-1 and TRBJ2-7; 7 nucleotides agree with TRBD1. Germline V gene sequence: CDR1 MNHNS, CDR2 SASEGT. CDR3 length: 15 residues. V lost 3 bases, J lost 6 bases, and 11 bases stayed unmatched. The CDR3 region has the DNA TGTGCCAGCAGTGAGGCGACAGGGACAAGAGGCGAGCAGTACTTC. Amino acid sequence: CASSEATGTRGEQYF.

The chain recombines TRBV25-1 with TRBJ1-4; D may be TRBD1 (5 bases). The CDR3 is 17 residues long. Germline lookup yields CDR1 MGHDK and CDR2 SYGVNS. Between the trimmed V and J ends, which lost 0 bases and 0 bases, there was a span of 11 bases. For the CDR3, the DNA is TGTGCCAGCAGTGAATATGGTACAGGAGCAACTAATGAAAAACTGTTTTTT. Protein: CASSEYGTGATNEKLFF.

The chain uses TRBV9 and TRBJ2-7; tentative D call: TRBD1 (6 bases). The length of the CDR3 is 13 residues. V lost 5 bases to trimming and J lost 5 bases, with 14 bases between them. Per the germline V gene, CDR1 is SGDLS and CDR2 is YYNGEE. CDR3 sequence (DNA): TGTGCCAGCAGTAGGCAGGGGAATCACGAGCAGTACTTC. Protein sequence: CASSRQGNHEQYF.

To note about this clone: Other DNA sequences in this sample translate to the same CDR3. The CDR3 here is CASSFSGGETQYF. CDR3 DNA: TGTGCCAGCAGCTTTTCCGGAGGCGAGACCCAGTACTTC. The chain couples TRBV5-6 to TRBJ2-5, with D maybe TRBD2 (5 bases). The germline CDR1 and CDR2 sequences are SGHDT and YYEEEE. Trimming removed 2 bases at V and 5 bases at J, with 10 bases between. The CDR3 extends over 13 amino acids. Full variable domain (missing parts from reference TRBV5-6 and TRBJ2-5): DAGVTQSPTHLIKTRGQQVTLRCSPKSGHDTVSWYQQALGQGPQFIFQYYEEEERQRGNFPDRFSGHQFPNYSSELNVNALLLGDSALYLCASSFSGGETQYFGPGTRLLVL.

The chain has TRBV18 and TRBJ2-7, with a tentative D call TRBD2 (5 bases). The CDR3 extends over 13 amino acids. Trimming shortened V by 2 bases and J by 7 bases, and 12 bases separated the two germline ends. Germline V lookup: CDR1 KGHSH, CDR2 LQKENI. CDR3 nucleotides: TGTGCCAGCTCACCAGACTACCTTTCTGAGCAGTACTTC. Translation: CASSPDYLSEQYF.

The chain links TRBV6-1 to TRBJ1-2; possible D gene TRBD1, 5 bases. Per the germline V gene, CDR1 is MNHNS and CDR2 is SASEGT. Trimming removed 2 bases from V and 2 bases from J, with 9 bases in between. The CDR3 consists of 14 residues. CDR3 in amino acids: CASSEFGANYGYTF. The CDR3 region has the DNA TGTGCCAGCAGTGAATTTGGGGCCAACTATGGCTACACCTTC.

The J gene is TRBJ2-7, the V gene TRBV10-2; D unresolved. CDR1 and CDR2 from the germline V gene are WSHSY and SAAADI. V lost 0 bases and J 3 bases, leaving 9 bases between the germline ends. This CDR3 spans 14 amino acids. The CDR3 spells CASSESTPGYEQYF. DNA of the CDR3: TGCGCCAGCAGTGAGTCGACACCCGGCTACGAGCAGTACTTC.

Regarding this clone: Sequence at one end of the junction differs from germline and may be a read error. This chain connects TRBV6-6 to TRBJ2-6; D might be TRBD1 (6 bases). CDR3 size: 14 residues. Germline V gene data show CDR1 as MNHNY and CDR2 as SVGAGI (reference sequence). CDR3 loop: CACRGRTGANVLTF. CDR3 bases: TGTGCCTGCAGGGGTAGGACTGGGGCCAACGTCCTGACTTTC.

V and J are TRBV5-1 and TRBJ2-2; D is uncertain. The germline V gene has CDR1 SGHRS and CDR2 YFSETQ. Trimming removed 4 bases at V and 6 bases at J, with 13 bases between. The CDR3 contains 14 residues. This chain's CDR3 is CASSPEFLSGELFF. For the CDR3, the DNA is TGCGCCAGCAGCCCCGAATTTCTTTCCGGGGAGCTGTTTTTT.

This chain uses TRBV7-9 with TRBJ1-1; no reliable D call. Germline V gene lookup returns CDR1 SEHNR and CDR2 FQNEAQ (reference sequence). V lost 1 base and J lost 2, with 11 bases in between. This CDR3 region has 15 residues. The CDR3 coding sequence is TGTGCCAGCAGCTTAGTTCCGGAGCGAAACACTGAAGCTTTCTTT. Translated, it gives CASSLVPERNTEAFF.

The rearrangement joins TRBV5-1 to TRBJ2-7; TRBD1 agrees at 8 bases. This CDR3 spans 14 amino acids. Germline values: CDR1 SGHRS, CDR2 YFSETQ. Trimming cost V 4 bases and J 3 bases; bases outside gene matches: 6. As DNA, the CDR3 is TGCGCCAGCAGCACCTCCGGACAGGGCTACGAGCAGTACTTC. Translation gives CASSTSGQGYEQYF.

V usage is TRBV18 and J usage is TRBJ1-2; possibly TRBD1 for D (6 bases). V gave up 1 base and J gave up 6 bases, with 9 bases separating them. CDR1 is KGHSH, CDR2 LQKENI, per germline. The CDR3 runs to 13 residues. This chain's CDR3 is CASSPQSGDGYTF. The CDR3, as DNA: TGTGCCAGCTCACCACAATCAGGGGATGGCTACACCTTC.

The V and J genes are TRBV28 and TRBJ1-1, with 9 bases identical to TRBD1. Trimming at V came to 5 bases and at J to 11 bases, leaving 9 bases not matched to a gene. The CDR3 loop spans 13 amino acids. The V gene's germline CDR1 is MDHEN and CDR2 SYDVKM. The CDR3 is CASSTGTGYSAFF. CDR3 DNA: TGTGCCAGCAGTACCGGGACAGGGTATAGTGCTTTCTTT.

CDR3 protein: CASEVGTGELFF. CDR3 coding DNA: TGTGCCTCCGAAGTGGGGACCGGGGAGCTGTTTTTT. V is TRBV19 and J is TRBJ2-2, with no clear D. V dropped 11 bases and J dropped 5 bases, with 12 bases sitting between them. The CDR3 is 12 residues long. Per the germline V gene, CDR1 is LNHDA and CDR2 is SQIVND (reference sequence).

The chain employs TRBV19 and TRBJ2-7; D may be TRBD1 or TRBD2 (5 bases each). The CDR3 contains 17 residues. V lost 11 bases, J lost 1 base, and 27 bases lay in between. Germline V gene sequence: CDR1 LNHDA, CDR2 SQIVND (reference sequence). The CDR3 coding sequence is TGTGCCTGCTCGGTCCCTCGTGGGACGGCGGTATCCTACGAGCAGTACTTC. Translating it yields CACSVPRGTAVSYEQYF.

This clone came up a few times. CDR3 in amino acids: CASSLDSNTEAFF. The CDR3 region has the DNA TGCGCCAGCAGCCTGGACAGTAACACTGAAGCTTTCTTT. This sequence joins TRBV5-1 and TRBJ1-1; possible D gene TRBD1, 6 bases. CDR1 SGHRS and CDR2 YFSETQ come from the germline V gene. V gave up 4 bases and J gave up 2 bases, with 9 bases separating them. The CDR3 contains 13 residues.

This clone was observed a handful of times. This chain joins TRBV7-2 and TRBJ2-3; D may be TRBD2 (5 bases). The germline gives CDR1 SGHTA, CDR2 FQGNSA. Deletions cut 4 bases from V and 1 base from J, with 15 bases between. This CDR3 is built from 16 residues. CDR3 loop: CASSSRGAQGTDTQYF. The CDR3 DNA reads as TGTGCCAGCAGCTCCCGGGGAGCGCAGGGCACAGATACGCAGTATTTT.

CDR3 sequence (DNA): TGCGCCAGCAGCCAAGGCCAGGGGGCGCTGGGCGAGCAGTACTTC. It translates to CASSQGQGALGEQYF. The gene calls are TRBV4-1 and TRBJ2-7, with TRBD1 identical over 8 bases. CDR1 is MGHRA, CDR2 YSYEKL, per germline. The CDR3 extends over 15 amino acids. The V segment lost 1 base and the J segment 6 bases; nucleotides outside the gene matches: 8.

The chain employs TRBV1 and TRBJ1-4; the table gives TRBD1 as D, unverified against the DNA. TRBV1 is recorded as a pseudogene. This CDR3 has 15 residues. CDR3 sequence reads: CTSSQDPPVNEKLFF. CDR3 sequence (DNA): TGCACCAGCAGCCAAGATCCGCCAGTTAATGAAAAACTGTTTTTT.

The CDR3, as DNA: TGTGCCAGCAGCTTGCTAAGCGGTAACAATGAGCAGTTCTTC. Translated: CASSLLSGNNEQFF. V usage is TRBV5-6 and J usage is TRBJ2-1; D is perhaps TRBD2 (5 bases). The CDR3 totals 14 residues. Trimming took 1 base from V and 5 from J, leaving 10 bases between them. Germline V CDR1 and CDR2: SGHDT, YYEEEE. Full variable domain (missing parts from reference TRBV5-6 and TRBJ2-1): DAGVTQSPTHLIKTRGQQVTLRCSPKSGHDTVSWYQQALGQGPQFIFQYYEEEERQRGNFPDRFSGHQFPNYSSELNVNALLLGDSALYLCASSLLSGNNEQFFGPGTRLTVL.

In this sample, this clone turned up many times. V and J are TRBV5-1 and TRBJ2-3, with 9 bases that match TRBD2. V shed 5 bases, J shed 5 bases, and the junction held 12 bases outside the gene matches. Germline V lookup: CDR1 SGHRS, CDR2 YFSETQ. This CDR3 is built from 16 residues. This chain's CDR3 is CASSQNIAGAGDTQYF. Written as DNA, the CDR3 is TGCGCCAGCAGTCAAAACATAGCGGGAGCTGGAGATACGCAGTATTTT.